This TCR beta chain is from a study of blood T cell repertoires in COVID-19. V lost 0 bases and J lost 2; bases outside the gene matches: 3. The CDR3 runs to 16 residues. Germline V gives CDR1 SGDLS, CDR2 YYNGEE. Self-reported history from a screening survey and questionnaire set each donor's cohort. As originally analysed: Cell counts per sample came from amplifying reference gene primers. Sequencing was performed with immunoSEQ multiplex PCR; in TCRdb, only in-frame clones are kept and a portion is missing. The V and J calls and the clone size are those of that table, but D and trimming were determined from the DNA. The sample has approximately 220,000 clones, approximately 90% seen once.

The chain uses TRBV9 and TRBJ2-7; TRBD2 matches at 12 bases. The sequenced material came from PBMCs or T cells enriched from blood (not recorded which). This sequence was found in a woman between 25 and 40 years old who had recovered from COVID-19. The chain's CDR3 is CASSVAASGGAYEQYF. Here the CDR3 DNA reads TGTGCCAGCAGCGTAGCGGCTAGCGGGGGGGCCTACGAGCAGTACTTC.